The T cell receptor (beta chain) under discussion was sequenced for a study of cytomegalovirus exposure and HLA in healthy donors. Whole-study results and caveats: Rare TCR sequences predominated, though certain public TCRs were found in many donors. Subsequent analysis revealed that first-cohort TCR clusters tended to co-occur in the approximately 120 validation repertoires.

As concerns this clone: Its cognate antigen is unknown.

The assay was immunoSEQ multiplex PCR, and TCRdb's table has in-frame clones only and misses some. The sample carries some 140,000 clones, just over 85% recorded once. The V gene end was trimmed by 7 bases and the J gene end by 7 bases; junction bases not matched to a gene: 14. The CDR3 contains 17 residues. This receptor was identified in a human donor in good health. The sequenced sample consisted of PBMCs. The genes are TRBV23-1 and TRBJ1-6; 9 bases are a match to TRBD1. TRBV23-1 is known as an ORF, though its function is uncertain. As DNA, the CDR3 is TGCGCCAGCACCTTACCGACCGGGACAGGGAGGAATTCACCCCTCCACTTT. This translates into CASTLPTGTGRNSPLHF.